Each of the 9 T cell receptor beta chains below was sequenced from the same sample in a study of shared clonotypes between healthy human individuals. Cells designated naive CD8 were CD45RO-negative and were positively selected for CCR7, with terminally differentiated effector memory CD45RA+ cells excluded. Clones were sequenced by immunoSEQ multiplex PCR, and TCRdb holds only the in-frame ones, with some missing. The repertoire includes over 2 million clones, around 96% of them detected once, and around 1.1% sits in the top ten. The material sequenced was naive CD8+ T cells sorted from blood. Receptors originate from a man between 18 and 35 years old in good health.

V gene TRBV4-1 combines with J gene TRBJ1-1; 7 bases fit TRBD1. Trimming removed 5 bases from V and 3 bases from J; junction bases left unmatched: 6. CDR1 and CDR2 from the germline V gene are MGHRA and YSYEKL. The CDR3 is 14 residues long. The CDR3 coding sequence is TGCGCCAGCAGCGCCCCGGGACAGTACACTGAAGCTTTCTTT. As protein: CASSAPGQYTEAFF.

The rearrangement uses TRBV6-1 and TRBJ2-7, with a weak D call TRBD2 (6 bases). Germline lookup yields CDR1 MNHNS and CDR2 SASEGT. The ends were cut back, 9 bases at V and 3 bases at J, with 18 bases in the middle. The CDR3 has 14 residues. DNA of the CDR3: TGTGCCAGTCCTGGGACTGATCGTCGCTACGAGCAGTACTTC. It specifies CASPGTDRRYEQYF.

The CDR3 sequence: CASSLLRGNEQFF. The CDR3 nucleotides read TGTGCCAGCAGCCTATTAAGAGGCAATGAGCAGTTCTTC. The chain uses TRBV5-6 and TRBJ2-1; D uncertain. With 4 bases removed from V and 6 bases from J, the gap between germline ends came to 11 bases. Germline V gives CDR1 SGHDT, CDR2 YYEEEE. This CDR3 contains 13 residues. The whole variable domain, filled in from reference TRBV5-6 and TRBJ2-1, reads DAGVTQSPTHLIKTRGQQVTLRCSPKSGHDTVSWYQQALGQGPQFIFQYYEEEERQRGNFPDRFSGHQFPNYSSELNVNALLLGDSALYLCASSLLRGNEQFFGPGTRLTVL.

This clone was observed a few times. Other nucleotide sequences from this sample produce the same CDR3. CDR3 bases: TGCGCCAGCAGCTTGGCTAGCGGGGGCACAGATACGCAGTATTTT. It translates to CASSLASGGTDTQYF. This chain uses TRBV5-1 with TRBJ2-3, with 9 bases that match TRBD2. This CDR3 comprises 15 residues. With V trimmed by 0 bases and J by 1 base, 0 bases remained unmatched. Germline V CDR1 and CDR2: SGHRS, YFSETQ.

The chain carries TRBV4-1 and TRBJ2-3; D is uncertain. This CDR3 is 15 amino acids long. CDR1 is MGHRA and CDR2 is YSYEKL in the germline V gene. The V gene lost 0 bases and the J gene lost 4 bases, with 11 bases spanning the gap. The CDR3 DNA reads as TGCGCCAGCAGCCAAGATGGCGTCCGGGCAGATACGCAGTATTTT. This codes for CASSQDGVRADTQYF.

The chain combines TRBV14 with TRBJ2-7, with TRBD1 matching 7 bases. With 1 base clipped from V and 3 bases from J, the junction kept 6 bases outside the gene matches. From germline, CDR1 is SGHDN and CDR2 FVKESK. The CDR3 runs to 15 residues. For the CDR3, the DNA is TGTGCCAGCAGCCAAGCCCAGGGGGTCCGCTACGAGCAGTACTTC. This encodes CASSQAQGVRYEQYF.

V gene TRBV7-6 combines with J gene TRBJ2-3; the match to TRBD1 covers 7 bases. The CDR3 has 18 amino acids. V was pared by 4 bases and J by 1 base, with 14 bases of the junction left unmatched. The germline gives CDR1 SGHVS, CDR2 FNYEAQ. Here the CDR3 DNA reads TGTGCCAGCAGCTCTCCCCGGTTGGCAGGGGGTCGCACAGATACGCAGTATTTT. This sequence encodes CASSSPRLAGGRTDTQYF.

J is TRBJ1-6 and V is TRBV2, with no clear D. The V end was cut by 3 bases, the J end by 6 bases, with 15 bases between. Germline V gene lookup returns CDR1 SNHLY and CDR2 FYNNEI. The CDR3 covers 16 residues. The CDR3, as DNA: TGTGCCAGCAGTGATTTCGCGGATGTATTTAATTCACCCCTCCACTTT. Translation: CASSDFADVFNSPLHF.

V is TRBV19 and J is TRBJ2-1; D is perhaps TRBD2 (6 bases). V lost 6 bases and J lost 10, with 19 bases in between. The germline V gene has CDR1 LNHDA and CDR2 SQIVND (reference sequence). The CDR3 is 14 residues long. CDR3 nucleotides: TGTGCCAGTAGCCCGGGACTCTCCCTGTGGGAGCAGTTCTTC. Translating it yields CASSPGLSLWEQFF.